One sample yielded the 27 T cell receptor beta chains listed below, sequenced in a study of T cell responses to AZD1222 COVID-19 vaccine. Sequenced by immunoSEQ multiplex PCR; TCRdb stores in-frame clones only, minus some. Seen here are over 70,000 clones, around 88% observed once, and the top ten hold about 9.3%. Sequenced here: peripheral blood, sampled on day 0 of MenACWY control vaccination. The receptors were gathered from an adult in good health.

The chain links TRBV30 to TRBJ1-1, with D unclear. Germline CDR1 reads GTSNPN; CDR2 reads SVGIG (reference sequence). Deletions cut 3 bases from V and 1 base from J, with 12 bases between. The CDR3 sequence is 14 residues long. Here the CDR3 reads CAWSQESGNTEAFF. CDR3 sequence (DNA): TGTGCCTGGAGCCAAGAATCGGGGAACACTGAAGCTTTCTTT.

The chain couples TRBV5-1 to TRBJ1-4; TRBD1 is a possible D gene (6 bases). This CDR3 spans 15 amino acids. CDR1 and CDR2 from the germline V gene are SGHRS and YFSETQ. Trimming cost V 4 bases and J 2 bases, with 12 bases left between them. The CDR3 loop reads CASSLDTGTNEKLFF. The CDR3 nucleotides read TGCGCCAGCAGCCTCGATACAGGGACTAATGAAAAACTGTTTTTT. Using reference TRBV5-1 and TRBJ1-4 for the parts outside the CDR3, the full variable domain is KAGVTQTPRYLIKTRGQQVTLSCSPISGHRSVSWYQQTPGQGLQFLFEYFSETQRNKGNFPGRFSGRQFSNSRSEMNVSTLELGDSALYLCASSLDTGTNEKLFFGSGTQLSVL.

This chain uses TRBV11-3 with TRBJ2-1, with 9 bases identical to TRBD2. The trim removed 5 bases at V and 4 bases at J, leaving 6 bases unmatched. The CDR3 has 15 amino acids. CDR1 and CDR2 from the germline V gene are SGHNT and YENEEA. The CDR3 sequence is CASSRAGGSYNEQFF. The CDR3 coding sequence is TGTGCCAGCAGCCGTGCGGGGGGGTCGTACAATGAGCAGTTCTTC.

The chain has TRBV11-2 and TRBJ2-2; no reliable D call. Germline V gene sequence: CDR1 SGHAT, CDR2 FQNNGV. V was pared by 1 base and J by 6 bases, with 12 bases between. The CDR3 sequence is 15 residues long. In DNA, the CDR3 is TGTGCCAGCAGCTTAGTTGGAGCGTGGGCCGGGGAGCTGTTTTTT. Translation gives CASSLVGAWAGELFF.

The rearrangement uses TRBV19 and TRBJ2-2, with D possibly TRBD1 on 5 matching bases. The V gene lost 3 bases and the J gene lost 5 bases, with 16 bases spanning the gap. Germline loops: CDR1 LNHDA, CDR2 SQIVND (reference sequence). The CDR3 contains 16 residues. The CDR3 sequence: CASSIIGQGKTGELFF. The CDR3 region has the DNA TGTGCCAGTAGTATCATAGGGCAGGGAAAAACCGGGGAGCTGTTTTTT.

This sequence joins TRBV6-5 and TRBJ1-1; 7 bases are shared with TRBD1. V gave up 4 bases and J gave up 0 bases; unmatched junction bases: 5. The CDR3 length is 15 residues. Germline-derived CDR1 and CDR2 are MNHEY and SVGAGI. The CDR3 nucleotides read TGTGCCAGCAGTTCATGGGACAGCCTGAACACTGAAGCTTTCTTT. Protein product: CASSSWDSLNTEAFF.

The rearrangement uses TRBV6-6 and TRBJ1-5; a weak D match, TRBD1 (6 bases). The V end lost 2 bases, the J end lost 4 bases, and 9 bases lay between the germline ends. The CDR3 is made up of 14 amino acids. CDR1 is MNHNY, CDR2 SVGAGI, per germline (reference sequence). CDR3 residues: CASSYRGQNQPQHF. CDR3 in DNA: TGTGCCAGCAGTTACCGAGGACAGAATCAGCCCCAGCATTTT.

This chain links TRBV29-1 with TRBJ2-7; D is unresolved. V was clipped by 6 bases and J by 2 bases, with 8 bases between them. The CDR3 has 11 amino acids. Germline CDR1 reads SQVTM; CDR2 reads ANQGSEA. CDR3 sequence: CSVHDTYEQYF. The DNA for the CDR3 is TGCAGCGTCCACGATACCTACGAGCAGTACTTC.

The gene calls are TRBV5-5 and TRBJ2-1; 8 bases agree with TRBD1. In germline, CDR1 is SGHKS, CDR2 YYEKEE (reference sequence). The length of the CDR3 is 16 residues. The V segment lost 4 bases and the J segment 8 bases; nucleotides outside the gene matches: 14. The CDR3 nucleotides are TGTGCCAGCAGCACCCTGGACAGGGTAGGAGCGGATGAGCAGTTCTTC. Translation: CASSTLDRVGADEQFF.

CDR3 loop: CASSLALGNTIYF. The DNA of the CDR3 is TGTGCCAGCAGCTTAGCGCTCGGGAACACCATATATTTT. The chain is built from TRBV7-8 and TRBJ1-3, with D hard to call. The germline V and J ends were trimmed by 0 bases and 7 bases, with 7 bases remaining between them. This CDR3 spans 13 amino acids. Germline CDR1 SGHVS, CDR2 FQNEAQ.

This clone has only one observation. This chain uses TRBV30 with TRBJ2-4; D is ambiguous. This CDR3 has 13 amino acids. Germline CDR1 reads GTSNPN; CDR2 reads SVGIG (reference sequence). The germline V and J ends were trimmed by 3 bases and 0 bases, with 6 bases remaining between them. In DNA form, the CDR3 reads TGTGCCTGGAGCGGAGTAGCCAAAAACATTCAGTACTTC. Translated: CAWSGVAKNIQYF.

V usage is TRBV10-3 and J usage is TRBJ2-7; possibly TRBD1 for D (6 bases). Germline-derived CDR1 and CDR2 are ENHRY and SYGVKD. Trimming removed 3 bases from V and 7 bases from J, with 10 bases in between. The CDR3 extends over 12 amino acids. The CDR3 DNA follows: TGTGCCATCAGTGAACAGGGATGGGAGCAGTACTTC. Its protein is CAISEQGWEQYF.

The chain uses TRBV7-9 and TRBJ1-1; 7 nucleotides match TRBD1. CDR1 and CDR2 (germline): SEHNR, FQNEAQ (reference sequence). J gave up 1 base and V 5 bases, and 7 bases lay outside the gene matches. The CDR3 sequence is 15 residues long. The CDR3 is CASSQGGHRNTEAFF. The CDR3 DNA reads as TGTGCCAGCAGCCAGGGGGGACATCGGAACACTGAAGCTTTCTTT.

The chain employs TRBV7-2 and TRBJ1-5, with D perhaps matching TRBD1 (6 bases). The V gene lost 1 base and the J gene lost 5 bases, with 12 bases spanning the gap. Germline loops: CDR1 SGHTA, CDR2 FQGNSA. CDR3 size: 15 residues. The CDR3 sequence: CASSLEAAGDQPQHF. The CDR3 nucleotides are TGTGCCAGCAGCTTAGAGGCGGCAGGGGATCAGCCCCAGCATTTT.

This chain connects TRBV20-1 to TRBJ2-4, with 7 bases matching TRBD2. V gave up 3 bases and J gave up 0 bases; unmatched junction bases: 11. Germline CDR1 reads DFQATT; CDR2 reads SNEGSKA (reference sequence). The length of the CDR3 is 17 residues. The CDR3 loop reads CSASRVGGDLAKNIQYF. CDR3 DNA sequence: TGCAGTGCTAGTCGGGTTGGGGGGGATTTAGCCAAAAACATTCAGTACTTC.

This chain joins TRBV25-1 and TRBJ1-2; the D is unclear. CDR3 length: 14 residues. Per germline, CDR1 MGHDK and CDR2 SYGVNS. Deletions cut 3 bases from V and 2 bases from J, with 10 bases between. The CDR3 nucleotides read TGTGCCAGCAGTGAGACGACGGGCAACTATGGCTACACCTTC. Residues: CASSETTGNYGYTF.

This clone was seen once. The chain joins TRBV9 to TRBJ1-1; D is perhaps TRBD1 (5 bases). The germline V gene encodes CDR1 SGDLS and CDR2 YYNGEE. V lost 0 bases and J 1 base, leaving 7 bases between the germline ends. The CDR3 has 14 residues. The CDR3 here is CASSVDGGNTEAFF. The CDR3 DNA is TGTGCCAGCAGCGTAGACGGGGGGAACACTGAAGCTTTCTTT.

This chain joins TRBV19 and TRBJ1-5, with D maybe TRBD1 (5 bases). CDR1 is LNHDA and CDR2 is SQIVND in the germline V gene (reference sequence). This CDR3 comprises 13 residues. Trimming shortened V by 2 bases and J by 5 bases, and 7 bases separated the two germline ends. As DNA, the CDR3 is TGTGCCAGTAGTATAAGGGGTTATCAGCCCCAGCATTTT. It codes for CASSIRGYQPQHF.

This sequence joins TRBV9 and TRBJ2-5; D may correspond to TRBD1 or TRBD2 (5 bases each). Trimming pared 0 bases from V and 1 base from J, leaving 7 bases between. Germline V gene data show CDR1 as SGDLS and CDR2 as YYNGEE. The CDR3 covers 14 residues. CDR3 sequence (DNA): TGTGCCAGCAGCGTAGGGGGGATCCAAGAGACCCAGTACTTC. Residues: CASSVGGIQETQYF.

V gene TRBV28 combines with J gene TRBJ1-2; D remains unclear. V was clipped by 4 bases and J by 8 bases, with 11 bases between them. CDR3 size: 12 residues. Germline CDR1 is MDHEN and CDR2 is SYDVKM. CDR3 sequence: CASSSDFEGYTF. CDR3 DNA sequence: TGTGCCAGCAGTTCGGATTTCGAGGGCTACACCTTC.

V is TRBV30 and J is TRBJ1-5, with 8 bases that match TRBD1. The CDR3 contains 13 residues. The germline V gene has CDR1 GTSNPN and CDR2 SVGIG (reference sequence). V lost 5 bases to trimming and J lost 6 bases; unmatched junction nucleotides: 6. CDR3 bases: TGTGCCTGGGAACAGGGGGATGGTCAGCCCCAGCATTTT. The encoded protein is CAWEQGDGQPQHF.

The CDR3 loop reads CAWSSGLVNTGELFF. DNA of the CDR3: TGTGCCTGGAGTTCGGGACTAGTGAACACCGGGGAGCTGTTTTTT. J is TRBJ2-2 and V is TRBV30; 8 nucleotides match TRBD2. With V trimmed by 2 bases and J by 1 base, 3 bases remained unmatched. Germline V gene data show CDR1 as GTSNPN and CDR2 as SVGIG (reference sequence). The CDR3 has 15 amino acids.

As to this clone: At one boundary the junction diverges from the germline segment, which might be a read error. The V and J genes are TRBV5-5 and TRBJ2-3, with 7 bases matching TRBD2. Germline V gene lookup returns CDR1 SGHKS and CDR2 YYEKEE (reference sequence). This CDR3 region has 14 residues. Written as DNA, the CDR3 is TGTGCCAGCAGGTTGGGAGGGTTGGCAGATACGCAGTATTTT. Translated, it gives CASRLGGLADTQYF.

This rearrangement joins TRBV19 to TRBJ1-2, with a weak D call TRBD1 (5 bases). The germline V and J ends were trimmed by 5 bases and 7 bases, with 23 bases remaining between them. In germline, CDR1 is LNHDA, CDR2 SQIVND (reference sequence). The CDR3 contains 16 residues. CDR3 residues: CASSVGGEPGESGYTF. The CDR3 nucleotides are TGTGCCAGTAGTGTGGGGGGGGAGCCGGGCGAGAGTGGCTACACCTTC.

This clone was seen just once. The rearrangement links TRBV15 to TRBJ2-3; D might be TRBD1 (6 bases). V was clipped by 3 bases and J by 5 bases, with 24 bases between them. The CDR3 has 18 residues. Germline CDR1 is LNHNV and CDR2 is YYDKDF (reference sequence). The CDR3 sequence: CATSSDLPIRDNKDTQYF. The CDR3 region has the DNA TGTGCCACCAGCAGTGACCTACCGATCCGGGACAACAAAGATACGCAGTATTTT.

The chain links TRBV4-2 to TRBJ1-2; TRBD1 is a possible D gene (5 bases). V shed 0 bases and J shed 8 bases, with 22 bases lying between them. Looked up from germline, CDR1 is LGHNA and CDR2 is YNFKEQ. This CDR3 comprises 17 residues. CDR3 loop: CASSQDERGAGVWGYTF. DNA for the CDR3: TGTGCCAGCAGCCAAGATGAAAGGGGCGCCGGGGTATGGGGCTACACCTTC.

The chain carries TRBV3-1 (or the pseudogene TRBV3-2) and TRBJ2-5; either TRBD1 or TRBD2 may supply D (5 bases each). This CDR3 has 12 residues. V shed 1 base and J shed 5 bases, with 5 bases lying between them. Germline lookup yields CDR1 LGHDT and CDR2 YNNKEL (reference sequence). In nucleotides, the CDR3 is TGTGCCAGCAGCCAAGGGGGGGAGACCCAGTACTTC. Protein: CASSQGGETQYF.